The text below deals with one T cell receptor (beta chain). The protocol was immunoSEQ multiplex PCR, while the TCRdb copy is restricted to in-frame clones and leaves out a portion. Among about 33,000 clones listed, roughly 89% were seen once. The germline V gene encodes CDR1 LNHDA and CDR2 SQIVND (reference sequence). The CDR3 has 17 amino acids. V lost 6 bases to trimming and J lost 1 base, with 21 bases between them. Treatment here: preoperative locoregional IRX-2 cytokine immunotherapy. Samples came from a phase Ib trial of preoperative locoregional IRX-2 cytokine immunotherapy. These data belong to a study of preoperative IRX-2 immunotherapy in early breast cancer.

V usage is TRBV19 and J usage is TRBJ2-5; D is uncertain. The TCR sequence derives from a human donor with breast cancer. Sequenced material: tumor tissue, taken after IRX-2 immunotherapy. The DNA for the CDR3 is TGTGCCAGTAGCCCGGGCCTAGGCGAGCCCGCCCAAGAGACCCAGTACTTC. This gives the protein CASSPGLGEPAQETQYF.